The source of this T cell receptor beta chain is a study of T cell responses to AZD1222 COVID-19 vaccine. Study-wide results and caveats: Reportedly, nearly half of unique spike TCRs recognized epitopes outside B.1.351/B.1.1.7 mutations. Among vaccine-associated CD4 TCRs, coverage spanned spike, with dominance at 160-218 and 743-854.

Second-dose schedules of about 4 or about 12 weeks were combined. The table came from immunoSEQ multiplex PCR; TCRdb's copy has only in-frame clones and leaves some out. The sample consists of under 150,000 clones, 85% to 95% of them appearing once. With 1 base removed from V and 6 bases from J, the gap between germline ends came to 7 bases. Germline values: CDR1 SGHAT, CDR2 FQNNGV. The length of the CDR3 is 12 residues. This clone is termed medium-sized. What it binds is not known. The genes are TRBV11-2 and TRBJ2-7; D is uncertain. This sequence was found in an adult who received the AZD1222 COVID-19 vaccine. Sequenced here: peripheral blood, sampled 28 days after the second AZD1222 dose. CDR3 sequence (DNA): TGTGCCAGCAGCTTAGTGGTTGCCGAGCAGTACTTC. This gives the protein CASSLVVAEQYF. Combining the CDR3 with reference TRBV11-2 and TRBJ2-7 gives the whole variable domain EAGVAQSPRYKIIEKRQSVAFWCNPISGHATLYWYQQILGQGPKLLIQFQNNGVVDDSQLPKDRFSAERLKGVDSTLKIQPAKLEDSAVYLCASSLVVAEQYFGPGTRLTVT.